This entry features one TCR beta chain sequence. The antigen is not known. The data were obtained in a study of T cell repertoires and Cas9 in healthy adults. About the research overall: SpCas9-reactive CD4 and CD8 T cells were characterized for potency, cytotoxicity and lineage. Whole-study findings and limits: Reportedly, SpCas9-reactive effector T cell proliferation and function were mitigated by SpCas9-reactive Tregs in vitro.

Germline V lookup: CDR1 SQVTM, CDR2 ANQGSEA. The V and J ends lost 0 bases and 7 bases, in that order; junction bases with no gene match: 10. The CDR3 is 15 amino acids. The table came from immunoSEQ multiplex PCR; TCRdb's copy has only in-frame clones and leaves some out. The sample has about 15,000 clones, roughly 87% seen once. Sequenced sample: Tregs (CD4+, CD25+, CD127-, CD137-, CD154-) from PBMCs; culture status not recorded. The rearrangement joins TRBV29-1 to TRBJ1-2, with 8 bases aligning to TRBD1. The TCR originated in a human donor in good health. DNA of the CDR3: TGCAGCGTTGAAGAGTTTGCAGGGGGCGGCTCTGGCTACACCTTC. This encodes CSVEEFAGGGSGYTF.